Below are 8 T cell receptor beta chains sequenced from a single sample in a study of PD-L1 blockade in urothelial cancer. Produced via immunoSEQ multiplex PCR; TCRdb's table is partial and in-frame only. The sample yields tens of thousands of clones, approximately 75% seen once. Time point reported: pretreatment peripheral blood. The specimen was PBMCs, collected around atezolizumab (anti-PD-L1) treatment. The receptors stem from a man in his 70s with urothelial cancer.

The CDR3 loop is CASSIEENQPQHF. The DNA for the CDR3 is TGTGCCAGTAGTATAGAAGAGAATCAGCCCCAGCATTTT. The chain uses TRBV19 and TRBJ1-5; D not resolved. The germline V gene has CDR1 LNHDA and CDR2 SQIVND (reference sequence). Trimming stripped 0 bases from V and 4 bases from J, with 4 bases between. The CDR3 covers 13 residues.

This clone was found a few times. This specimen includes other DNA sequences encoding the same CDR3. This sequence joins TRBV7-9 and TRBJ1-1; 9 nucleotides agree with TRBD1. The CDR3 runs to 14 residues. Germline V gene lookup returns CDR1 SEHNR and CDR2 FQNEAQ (reference sequence). Germline trimming cut 6 bases from V and 2 bases from J; bases unmatched to any gene: 4. The chain's CDR3 is CASRPGQGNTEAFF. CDR3 DNA: TGTGCCAGCAGACCGGGACAGGGAAACACTGAAGCTTTCTTT.

This clone was counted a few times. The rearrangement joins TRBV28 to TRBJ1-5, with D maybe TRBD1 (6 bases). With 5 bases removed from V and 4 bases from J, the gap between germline ends came to 9 bases. Looked up from germline, CDR1 is MDHEN and CDR2 is SYDVKM. This CDR3 has 13 residues. CDR3: CASSLGQNQPQHF. The CDR3 DNA reads as TGTGCCAGCAGTCTCGGACAGAATCAGCCCCAGCATTTT.

This clone was counted a few times. At one of its ends the junction is not consistent with the germline gene, which may arise from a read error. V gene TRBV7-9 combines with J gene TRBJ2-7, with D possibly TRBD1 on 6 matching bases. Germline V gene lookup returns CDR1 SEHNR and CDR2 FQNEAQ (reference sequence). The CDR3 length is 15 residues. The CDR3 loop is CASSIALFGGNEQYF. DNA for the CDR3: TGTGCCAGCAGCATAGCCCTTTTTGGGGGCAACGAGCAGTACTTC.

CDR3: CATRDRGLNTEAFF. The CDR3 coding sequence is TGTGCCACGAGGGACAGGGGCCTGAACACTGAAGCTTTCTTT. This chain uses TRBV6-5 with TRBJ1-1, with 10 bases lining up with TRBD1. The CDR3 runs to 14 residues. The V gene end was trimmed by 10 bases and the J gene end by 0 bases; junction bases not matched to a gene: 5. Germline V gives CDR1 MNHEY, CDR2 SVGAGI.

In its sample, this clone was seen a few times. The chain uses TRBV15 and TRBJ1-5, with D possibly matching TRBD1 (5 bases). CDR3 length equals 14 residues. Looked up from germline, CDR1 is LNHNV and CDR2 is YYDKDF (reference sequence). The germline V and J ends were trimmed by 0 bases and 3 bases, with 6 bases remaining between them. The CDR3 spells CATSRDRDNQPQHF. For the CDR3, the DNA is TGTGCCACCAGCAGAGACAGGGACAATCAGCCCCAGCATTTT.

V gene TRBV7-2 combines with J gene TRBJ2-7, with TRBD2 identical over 12 bases. Germline values: CDR1 SGHTA, CDR2 FQGNSA. The CDR3 runs to 16 residues. Trimming removed 5 bases from V and 3 bases from J; junction bases left unmatched: 8. CDR3 loop: CASSTRLAGAHYEQYF. In nucleotides, the CDR3 is TGTGCCAGCAGCACACGACTAGCGGGAGCGCACTACGAGCAGTACTTC. Using reference TRBV7-2 and TRBJ2-7 for the parts outside the CDR3, the full variable domain is GAGVSQSPSNKVTEKGKDVELRCDPISGHTALYWYRQSLGQGLEFLIYFQGNSAPDKSGLPSDRFSAERTGGSVSTLTIQRTQQEDSAVYLCASSTRLAGAHYEQYFGPGTRLTVT.

V and J are TRBV9 and TRBJ2-7; D is ambiguous. This CDR3 has 14 residues. Germline lookup yields CDR1 SGDLS and CDR2 YYNGEE. V was clipped by 0 bases and J by 7 bases, with 14 bases between them. The CDR3 DNA reads TGTGCCAGCAGCGTAGCTGTAACTACCACTGAGCAGTACTTC. Its protein product is CASSVAVTTTEQYF.